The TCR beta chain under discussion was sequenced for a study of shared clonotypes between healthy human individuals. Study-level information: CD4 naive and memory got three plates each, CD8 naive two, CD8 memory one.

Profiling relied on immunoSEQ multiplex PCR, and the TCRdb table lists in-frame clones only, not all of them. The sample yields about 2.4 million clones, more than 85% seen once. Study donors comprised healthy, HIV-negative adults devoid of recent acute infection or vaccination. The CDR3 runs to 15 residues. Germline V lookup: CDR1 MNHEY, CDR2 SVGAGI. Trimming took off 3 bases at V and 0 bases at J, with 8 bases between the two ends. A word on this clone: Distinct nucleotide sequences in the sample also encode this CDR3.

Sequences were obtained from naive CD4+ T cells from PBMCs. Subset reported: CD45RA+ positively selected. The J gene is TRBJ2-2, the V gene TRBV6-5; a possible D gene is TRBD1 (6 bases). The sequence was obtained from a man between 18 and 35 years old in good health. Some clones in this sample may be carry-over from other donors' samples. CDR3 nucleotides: TGTGCCAGCAGTTATGGGGGCACGAACACCGGGGAGCTGTTTTTT. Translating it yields CASSYGGTNTGELFF.